The rows below give T cell receptor beta chains drawn from one sample of a study of blood T cell repertoires in COVID-19. Sequenced by immunoSEQ multiplex PCR; TCRdb stores in-frame clones only, minus some. The sample contains some 200,000 clones, approximately 80% of which appear only once. Material: peripheral blood. The receptors shown here come from a woman older than 75 with COVID-19, enrolled during active disease. The CDR3 runs from the conserved cysteine through the conserved F or W. D genes are given only for firm matches. Clone size is given for some rows only: seen once, a few or many times, or a class if the clone is expanded.

j_call clone_size d_call cdr3_length v_call cdr3_nt cdr3_aa
TRBJ1-1 few - 12 TRBV10-3 TGTGCCACCCGAACACAGGGTGAGGAAGCTTTCTTT CATRTQGEEAFF
TRBJ2-5 - - 23 TRBV12-1 TGTGCCAGCAGCCACCTCGGGCCGCCGGACAGGGGTTCCCTAGCGGGAGGGGGAGGAACCCAGTACTTC CASSHLGPPDRGSLAGGGGTQYF
TRBJ1-6 - - 13 TRBV5-1 TGCGCCAGCAGCTTGGAAGCGTTTTCACCCCTCCACTTT CASSLEAFSPLHF
TRBJ1-1 - - 14 TRBV19 TGTGCCAGTAGTATATTCACAGGAGCCACTGAAGCTTTCTTT CASSIFTGATEAFF
TRBJ1-5 - - 13 TRBV2 TGTGCCAGCAGCCGACAGGACAATCAGCCCCAGCATTTT CASSRQDNQPQHF
TRBJ1-5 - TRBD1 16 TRBV4-2 TGTGCCAGCAGCCACCCAGGGGGCCCGACGGATCAGCCCCAGCATTTT CASSHPGGPTDQPQHF
TRBJ1-2 few - 14 TRBV5-1 TGCGCCAGCAGCCCGATGACAGGTGGTTATGGCTACACCTTC CASSPMTGGYGYTF
TRBJ1-5 - - 16 TRBV15 TGTGCCACCAGCAGAGACGGGGGGATCCTGAATCAGCCCCAGCATTTT CATSRDGGILNQPQHF
TRBJ2-1 - - 14 TRBV4-1 TGCGCCAGCAGCCCCGGTATTAGCGGTGTTGAGCAGTTCTTC CASSPGISGVEQFF
TRBJ1-4 - - 15 TRBV5-6 TGTGCCAGCAGCACGTACATCGGGGTGGAAGAAAAACTGTTTTTT CASSTYIGVEEKLFF
TRBJ1-4 - TRBD1 16 TRBV7-2 TGTGCCAGCAGCGAAGACAGGGCTACAACTAATGAAAAACTGTTTTTT CASSEDRATTNEKLFF
TRBJ1-4 - TRBD1 14 TRBV6-5 TGTGCCAGCAGACCTCGGACAGGTGGAGAAAAACTGTTTTTT CASRPRTGGEKLFF
TRBJ2-3 - TRBD2 15 TRBV29-1 TGCAGCCACAGGCGGGGGGGGCCGGGAGCAGATACGCAGTATTTT CSHRRGGPGADTQYF
TRBJ1-2 - TRBD1 15 TRBV4-1 TGCGCCAGCAGCCTCACAGGGGGTTGGGGAGGTGGCTACACCTTC CASSLTGGWGGGYTF
TRBJ1-2 - - 14 TRBV5-1 TGCGCCAGCAGCGCGGACAGAGAACTCTATGGCTACACCTTC CASSADRELYGYTF
TRBJ1-2 - TRBD1 15 TRBV9 TGTGCCAGCAGTCGTACCGGGACAGGGAACTATGGCTACACCTTC CASSRTGTGNYGYTF